Presented here are 24 T cell receptor beta chains from one specimen sequenced in a study of identical twins. Each CDR3 protein is one row after TCRdb ran MiXCR on the 5' RACE reads. Among about 340,000 distinct CDR3 sequences listed, roughly 9% were seen once. The sequencing sample was made of naive T cells sorted from blood. Receptors originate from a woman in her fifties or sixties in good health.

V and J are TRBV14 and TRBJ2-5; D may be TRBD2 (7 bases). V shed 9 bases and J shed 2 bases, with 16 bases lying between them. The length of the CDR3 is 14 residues. The germline V gene encodes CDR1 SGHDN and CDR2 FVKESK. CDR3 sequence (DNA): TGTGCCAGAGTAGGGGGGGGACCGCAAGAGACCCAGTACTTC. Protein product: CARVGGGPQETQYF.

The rearrangement links TRBV30 to TRBJ2-7; tentatively, D is TRBD1 or TRBD2 (6 bases each). The germline V gene has CDR1 GTSNPN and CDR2 SVGIG (reference sequence). The length of the CDR3 is 17 residues. V shed 1 base and J shed 3 bases, with 22 bases lying between them. CDR3 nucleotide sequence: TGTGCCTGGAGTGCCGGGGCTGGGGGGCTAAACTTCTACGAGCAGTACTTC. Amino acid sequence: CAWSAGAGGLNFYEQYF.

This clonotype occurred many times. The chain combines TRBV6-2 or TRBV6-3 with TRBJ2-1; no clear D gene. The V and J ends lost 7 bases and 4 bases respectively, with 17 bases between them. The CDR3 sequence is 15 residues long. Germline V lookup: CDR1 MNHEY, CDR2 SVGEGT. The CDR3 sequence: CASKSSRVRYNEQFF. CDR3 DNA: TGTGCCAGCAAGAGTTCCCGGGTTCGTTACAATGAGCAGTTCTTC.

There are a few counts of this clonotype. This rearrangement joins TRBV20-1 to TRBJ2-3; TRBD1 matches 8 bases. V gave up 6 bases and J gave up 4 bases; unmatched junction bases: 3. The CDR3 covers 12 residues. The germline CDR1 and CDR2 sequences are DFQATT and SNEGSKA (reference sequence). The CDR3 here is CSANRGSDTQYF. Here the CDR3 DNA reads TGCAGTGCGAACAGGGGGTCAGATACGCAGTATTTT.

This clonotype occurred a few times. The V gene is TRBV20-1, the J gene TRBJ2-3; TRBD1 aligns across 11 bases. CDR1 is DFQATT, CDR2 SNEGSKA, per germline (reference sequence). Losses at the gene ends were 3 bases for V and 3 bases for J; bases not matched to a gene: 8. CDR3 size: 16 residues. This CDR3 is CSARDRGLDPTDTQYF. CDR3 in DNA: TGCAGTGCTAGGGACAGGGGGCTCGATCCAACAGATACGCAGTATTTT.

This clonotype has only a few counts. The V call is TRBV7-9, the J call TRBJ2-1, with 10 positions matching TRBD2. With 10 bases clipped from V and 4 bases from J, the junction kept 10 bases outside the gene matches. The CDR3 extends over 15 amino acids. Per germline, CDR1 SEHNR and CDR2 FQNEAQ (reference sequence). The CDR3 loop reads CATTTLAGKYNEQFF. The CDR3 region has the DNA TGTGCCACCACTACACTAGCGGGGAAGTACAATGAGCAGTTCTTC.

This clonotype was detected only a few times. This chain connects TRBV6-5 to TRBJ2-7; the D is unclear. V was trimmed by 8 bases and J by 3 bases, leaving 17 bases between them. Germline V gives CDR1 MNHEY, CDR2 SVGAGI. The CDR3 is 14 residues long. DNA for the CDR3: TGTGCCAGCCGGAGCCGGTATCGATACTACGAGCAGTACGTC. Residues: CASRSRYRYYEQYV.

In this sample, this clonotype turned up many times. The gene calls are TRBV5-1 and TRBJ2-1; possible D gene TRBD2, 5 bases. This CDR3 spans 14 amino acids. The V gene's germline CDR1 is SGHRS and CDR2 YFSETQ. The V end lost 1 base, the J end lost 8 bases, and 13 bases lay between the germline ends. Here the CDR3 reads CASSLSGLLDEQFF. In nucleotides, the CDR3 is TGCGCCAGCAGCTTGAGCGGACTCCTTGATGAGCAGTTCTTC.

This clonotype has just a few counts. This chain joins TRBV4-1 and TRBJ2-5; possible D gene TRBD1, 6 bases. The CDR3 runs to 13 residues. The germline V and J ends were trimmed by 5 bases and 4 bases, with 11 bases remaining between them. Germline CDR1 reads MGHRA; CDR2 reads YSYEKL. The CDR3, as DNA: TGCGCCAGCAGCAGGGGGACCGTAGAGACCCAGTACTTC. This sequence encodes CASSRGTVETQYF.

This sequence joins TRBV5-1 and TRBJ1-2, with a tentative D call TRBD1 (5 bases). The CDR3 consists of 15 residues. Trimming took off 0 bases at V and 3 bases at J, with 12 bases between the two ends. Germline V lookup: CDR1 SGHRS, CDR2 YFSETQ. The CDR3 region has the DNA TGCGCCAGCAGCTTGGGGACATCCTCAGACTATGGCTACACCTTC. It codes for CASSLGTSSDYGYTF. Supplemented by reference TRBV5-1 and TRBJ1-2, the full variable domain reads KAGVTQTPRYLIKTRGQQVTLSCSPISGHRSVSWYQQTPGQGLQFLFEYFSETQRNKGNFPGRFSGRQFSNSRSEMNVSTLELGDSALYLCASSLGTSSDYGYTFGSGTRLTVV.

This clonotype occurred a few times. This chain joins TRBV20-1 and TRBJ2-3; 13 bases map to TRBD2. V was clipped by 4 bases and J by 3 bases; unmatched bases: 1. The CDR3 sequence is 14 residues long. Germline V gives CDR1 DFQATT, CDR2 SNEGSKA (reference sequence). The CDR3 nucleotides read TGCAGTGCTATGGGACTAGCGGGAACAGATACGCAGTATTTT. Amino acid sequence: CSAMGLAGTDTQYF.

This clonotype was seen at least ten times. The rearrangement joins TRBV10-3 to TRBJ2-1; 7 bases are shared with TRBD2. The germline V gene encodes CDR1 ENHRY and CDR2 SYGVKD. V trimming: 9 bases; J trimming: 7 bases; junction bases outside the gene matches: 15. The length of the CDR3 is 15 residues. The CDR3 spells CAISASGQIINEQFF. CDR3 in DNA: TGTGCCATATCAGCTAGCGGACAAATAATAAATGAGCAGTTCTTC.

This clonotype occurred many times. The chain carries TRBV5-1 and TRBJ2-7, with a weak D call TRBD2 (6 bases). Germline-derived CDR1 and CDR2 are SGHRS and YFSETQ. CDR3 length: 13 residues. V was clipped by 7 bases and J by 6 bases, with 17 bases between them. The CDR3 is CASRLTRDSEQYF. The CDR3 DNA reads as TGCGCCAGCCGTTTAACCAGGGACTCCGAGCAGTACTTC.

The genes are TRBV11-3 and TRBJ2-1, with 11 bases fitting TRBD2. J was trimmed by 1 base and V by 5 bases; bases with no gene match: 7. CDR1 is SGHNT and CDR2 is YENEEA in the germline V gene. CDR3 length: 17 amino acids. The CDR3 nucleotides read TGTGCCAGCAGCGCACTAGCGGGAGTGATTTCCTACAATGAGCAGTTCTTC. It is translated as CASSALAGVISYNEQFF. The variable domain in full, completed from reference TRBV11-3 and TRBJ2-1, reads EAGVVQSPRYKIIEKKQPVAFWCNPISGHNTLYWYLQNLGQGPELLIRYENEEAVDDSQLPKDRFSAERLKGVDSTLKIQPAELGDSAVYLCASSALAGVISYNEQFFGPGTRLTVL.

In this sample, this clonotype turned up many times. This chain uses TRBV4-1 with TRBJ2-1; D is unresolved. V was pared by 0 bases and J by 1 base, with 7 bases between. The germline V gene has CDR1 MGHRA and CDR2 YSYEKL. The CDR3 is 15 residues long. The CDR3 loop reads CASSQEPASYNEQFF. The DNA for the CDR3 is TGCGCCAGCAGCCAAGAGCCAGCGTCCTACAATGAGCAGTTCTTC.

This clonotype has ten or more counts. The J gene is TRBJ2-5, the V gene TRBV12-3 or TRBV12-4; the match to TRBD1 covers 8 bases. V trimming: 5 bases; J trimming: 6 bases; junction bases outside the gene matches: 8. This CDR3 comprises 14 residues. The CDR3 loop reads CASSPLGTGKTQYF. As DNA, the CDR3 is TGTGCCAGCAGTCCCCTCGGGACAGGAAAGACCCAGTACTTC.

The table lists this clonotype with a few counts. As DNA, the CDR3 is TGTGCCAGCAGCTTAGCTGGGACTAGCGGATCCACAGATACGCAGTATTTT. Its translation is CASSLAGTSGSTDTQYF. V gene TRBV7-2 combines with J gene TRBJ2-3, with 11 bases fitting TRBD2. The CDR3 totals 17 residues. Germline CDR1 and CDR2: SGHTA and FQGNSA. V shed 0 bases and J 2 bases; nucleotides not matched to a gene: 4.

At least ten counts were recorded for this clonotype. The chain uses TRBV7-8 and TRBJ2-3; D not certain. Looked up from germline, CDR1 is SGHVS and CDR2 is FQNEAQ. With 4 bases removed from V and 4 bases from J, the gap between germline ends came to 6 bases. The CDR3 is 12 residues long. CDR3 DNA sequence: TGTGCCAGCAGCTCCAGATCAGATACGCAGTATTTT. This sequence encodes CASSSRSDTQYF.

Ten or more counts support this clonotype. V usage is TRBV12-3 or TRBV12-4 and J usage is TRBJ2-7; possibly TRBD2 for D (6 bases). Trimming took off 5 bases at V and 2 bases at J, with 13 bases between the two ends. The CDR3 spans 14 residues. CDR3 DNA: TGTGCCAGCAGTCACAAGGGACTCCCCTACGAGCAGTACGTC. Translated, it gives CASSHKGLPYEQYV.

J is TRBJ2-7 and V is TRBV9; TRBD1 matches 10 bases. CDR1 and CDR2 (germline): SGDLS, YYNGEE. V dropped 3 bases and J dropped 2; count of bases not matched to a gene: 5. CDR3 length equals 15 residues. CDR3 sequence (DNA): TGTGCCAGCAGCGCCGGGACAGGGGTCCCCTACGAGCAGTACTTC. Its protein is CASSAGTGVPYEQYF.

This clonotype was detected a few times. This chain uses TRBV5-6 with TRBJ2-3; no definite D call. This CDR3 has 14 amino acids. The germline gives CDR1 SGHDT, CDR2 YYEEEE. V was trimmed by 1 base and J by 2 bases, leaving 8 bases between them. This CDR3 reads CASSLPHITDTQYF. In DNA, the CDR3 is TGTGCCAGCAGCTTGCCACACATCACAGATACGCAGTATTTT.

This clonotype was counted ten times or more. V is TRBV20-1 and J is TRBJ1-4, with D possibly matching TRBD1 (5 bases). This CDR3 is 13 amino acids long. Trimming took off 7 bases at V and 8 bases at J, with 17 bases between the two ends. Germline V gene lookup returns CDR1 DFQATT and CDR2 SNEGSKA (reference sequence). As DNA, the CDR3 is TGCAGTGTTTTCCAGGGAGTGGAAGAAAAACTGTTTTTT. Residues: CSVFQGVEEKLFF.

The CDR3 sequence: CASSQGERYGYTF. The CDR3 region has the DNA TGTGCCAGCAGCCAGGGGGAACGGTATGGCTACACCTTC. This sequence joins TRBV7-2 and TRBJ1-2, with 7 bases aligning to TRBD1. CDR1 SGHTA and CDR2 FQGNSA come from the germline V gene. Germline trimming cut 5 bases from V and 5 bases from J; bases unmatched to any gene: 5. The length of the CDR3 is 13 residues.

As regards this clonotype: Just one base apart from a much larger clone, this may be a read error. The chain links TRBV5-1 to TRBJ2-1; the D gene could be TRBD1 or TRBD2 (5 bases each). V lost 4 bases and J 2 bases, leaving 13 bases between the germline ends. Germline values: CDR1 SGHRS, CDR2 YFSETQ. This CDR3 region has 15 residues. The CDR3 nucleotides are TGCGCCAGCAGCCAGGAGAGGGGCCCCTACAATGAGCAGTTCTTC. Amino acids: CASSQERGPYNEQFF. The complete variable domain, with remaining parts taken from reference TRBV5-1 and TRBJ2-1, reads KAGVTQTPRYLIKTRGQQVTLSCSPISGHRSVSWYQQTPGQGLQFLFEYFSETQRNKGNFPGRFSGRQFSNSRSEMNVSTLELGDSALYLCASSQERGPYNEQFFGPGTRLTVL.